This T cell receptor beta chain was sequenced in a study of T cells in Graves' hyperthyroidism and ophthalmopathy. Overall study findings and caveats: For ophthalmopathy, model prediction preceded onset by a median roughly 6.5 months. Most thyroid clonotypes expanded above 0.001 appeared in blood too.

Each diagnosis drew on symptoms, thyroxine, TRAb, thyroid ultrasound and orbital computed tomography findings. The TCR beta CDR3 regions underwent amplification using RNA transcripts as the source. HTBI primers were the set used in a first-round RT-PCR of the TCR CDR3. TCRdb independently ran MiXCR on the multiplex PCR reads; one entry per CDR3 protein. This sample carries 560,000 or so distinct CDR3 sequences, roughly 21% of them seen once, and the ten largest clones take roughly 47%. The CDR3 contains 15 residues. V gave up 2 bases and J gave up 3 bases, with 11 bases separating them. Germline V lookup: CDR1 LGHDT, CDR2 YNNKEL (reference sequence). This clonotype was observed many times. No antigen is known for it.

The source of this sequence is a middle-aged man with Graves' ophthalmopathy. The source material was blood. The rearrangement links TRBV3-1 to TRBJ2-1; perhaps TRBD1 as D (6 bases). The CDR3, as DNA: TGTGCCAGCAGCCAACTGCGACAGGTCTACAATGAGCAGTTCTTC. Encoded protein: CASSQLRQVYNEQFF.